The sample holds a few counts of the clone carrying this TCR beta chain. What it recognizes is unknown. This same CDR3 is encoded by further DNA sequences in the sample. The PCR was carried out with 60 Vbeta primers and 13 Jbeta primers. Sequencing used immunoSEQ multiplex PCR; TCRdb keeps in-frame clones, though not all of them. The table includes 75,000 to 95,000 clones, over 75% detected once. Donors showed nominal health when sampled, although they likely had unrecorded immune exposures. The data stem from a study of cytomegalovirus exposure and HLA in healthy donors. Study-wide background: Around 80 million unique TCR sequences came from HLA-typed donors in an early release.

The length of the CDR3 is 13 residues. With 3 bases removed from V and 0 bases from J, the gap between germline ends came to 3 bases. Germline CDR1 is SNHLY and CDR2 is FYNNEI. Study-level results: In a later analysis, TCR beta V- and J-gene trimming was associated with a missense DCLRE1C variant. Reports indicate that TCR beta sequences accurately predicted the HLA-A and HLA-B alleles of most subjects.

This sequence originates from a human donor in good health. Material: PBMCs. The chain uses TRBV2 and TRBJ1-3; no reliable D call. The CDR3 sequence: CASSDSSGNTIYF. For the CDR3, the DNA is TGTGCCAGCAGTGACAGCTCTGGAAACACCATATATTTT.